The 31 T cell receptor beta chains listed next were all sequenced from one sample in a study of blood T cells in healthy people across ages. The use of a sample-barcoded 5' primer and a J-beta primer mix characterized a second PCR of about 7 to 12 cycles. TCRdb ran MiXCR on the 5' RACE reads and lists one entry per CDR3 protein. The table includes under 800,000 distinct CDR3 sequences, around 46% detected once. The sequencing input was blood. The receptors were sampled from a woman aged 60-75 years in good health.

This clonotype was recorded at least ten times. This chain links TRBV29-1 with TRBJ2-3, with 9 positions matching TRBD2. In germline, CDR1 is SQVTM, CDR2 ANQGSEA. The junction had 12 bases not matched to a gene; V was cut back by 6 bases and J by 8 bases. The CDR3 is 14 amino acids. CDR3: CSVSLGTSLSTQYF. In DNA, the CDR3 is TGCAGCGTGTCCCTAGGGACTAGCTTAAGTACGCAGTATTTT.

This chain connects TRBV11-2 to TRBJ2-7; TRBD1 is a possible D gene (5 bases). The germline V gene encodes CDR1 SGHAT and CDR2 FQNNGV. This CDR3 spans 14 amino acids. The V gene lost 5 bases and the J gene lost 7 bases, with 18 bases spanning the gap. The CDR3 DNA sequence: TGTGCCAGCAGCCCCAGGGTTTCCTACAATGAGCAGTACTTC. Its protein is CASSPRVSYNEQYF.

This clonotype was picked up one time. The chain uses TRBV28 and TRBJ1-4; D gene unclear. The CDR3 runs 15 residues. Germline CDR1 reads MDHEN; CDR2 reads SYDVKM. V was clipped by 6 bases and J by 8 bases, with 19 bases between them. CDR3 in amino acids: CASRALTVSGEKLFF. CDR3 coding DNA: TGTGCCAGCAGGGCCCTGACGGTCTCTGGGGAAAAACTGTTTTTT.

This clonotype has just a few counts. Written as DNA, the CDR3 is TGTGCCAGCAGTTCCCATCTAGGGACAGGGGGAGCCGCTGAAGCTTTCTTT. Its protein is CASSSHLGTGGAAEAFF. This chain links TRBV6-5 with TRBJ1-1; 11 bases match TRBD1. V shed 4 bases, J shed 6 bases, and the junction held 13 bases outside the gene matches. The CDR3 is made up of 17 amino acids. The germline gives CDR1 MNHEY, CDR2 SVGAGI.

This chain's CDR3 is CSASRTGAYQETQYF. The CDR3 bases are TGCAGTGCTAGTCGGACAGGAGCATACCAAGAGACCCAGTACTTC. This chain links TRBV20-1 with TRBJ2-5; 7 bases agree with TRBD1. Per germline, CDR1 DFQATT and CDR2 SNEGSKA (reference sequence). V dropped 3 bases and J dropped 0; count of bases not matched to a gene: 7. The CDR3 totals 15 residues.

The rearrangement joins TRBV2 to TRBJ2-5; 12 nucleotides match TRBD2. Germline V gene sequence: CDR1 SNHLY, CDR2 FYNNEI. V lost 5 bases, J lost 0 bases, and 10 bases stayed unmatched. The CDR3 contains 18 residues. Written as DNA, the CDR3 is TGTGCCAGCAGTCTTAACAGCGGACTAGCGGGATACCAAGAGACCCAGTACTTC. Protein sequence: CASSLNSGLAGYQETQYF.

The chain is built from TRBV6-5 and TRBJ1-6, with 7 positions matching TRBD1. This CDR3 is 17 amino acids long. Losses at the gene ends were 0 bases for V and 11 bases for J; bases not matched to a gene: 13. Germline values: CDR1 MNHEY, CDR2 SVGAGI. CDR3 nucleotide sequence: TGTGCCAGCAGTTACTCGAGTATGTCAGGGGGGAATCCACCCCTCCACTTT. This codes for CASSYSSMSGGNPPLHF.

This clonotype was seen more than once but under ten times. Here the CDR3 reads CASTLSRFKGSTEAFF. DNA for the CDR3: TGTGCCAGCACTCTCTCCCGGTTCAAGGGGAGCACTGAAGCTTTCTTT. The J gene is TRBJ1-1, the V gene TRBV12-3 or TRBV12-4; a possible D gene is TRBD1 (5 bases). V was clipped by 7 bases and J by 4 bases, with 22 bases between them. The CDR3 sequence is 16 residues long.

The CDR3 DNA reads TGCAGTGTCGGGACCGAAGGGCTGTTTTTT. It encodes CSVGTEGLFF. This chain uses TRBV20-1 with TRBJ2-2; D assignment may be TRBD1 or TRBD2 (5 bases each). CDR1 is DFQATT, CDR2 SNEGSKA, per germline (reference sequence). The germline V and J ends were trimmed by 7 bases and 13 bases, with 13 bases remaining between them. The CDR3 consists of 10 residues.

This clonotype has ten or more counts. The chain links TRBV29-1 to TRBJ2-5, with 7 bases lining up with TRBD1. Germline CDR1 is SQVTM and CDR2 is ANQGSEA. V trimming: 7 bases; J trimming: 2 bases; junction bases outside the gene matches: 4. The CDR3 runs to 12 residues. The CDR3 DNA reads TGCAGCGCCCGACAGGGTCAAGAGACCCAGTACTTC. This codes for CSARQGQETQYF.

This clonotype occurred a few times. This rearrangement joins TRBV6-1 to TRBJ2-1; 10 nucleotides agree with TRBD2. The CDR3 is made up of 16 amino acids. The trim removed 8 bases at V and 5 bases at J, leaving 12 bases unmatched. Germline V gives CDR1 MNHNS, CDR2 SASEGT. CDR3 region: CASDQRGGLGNNEQFF. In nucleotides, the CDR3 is TGTGCCAGCGATCAGCGGGGGGGCCTGGGGAACAATGAGCAGTTCTTC.

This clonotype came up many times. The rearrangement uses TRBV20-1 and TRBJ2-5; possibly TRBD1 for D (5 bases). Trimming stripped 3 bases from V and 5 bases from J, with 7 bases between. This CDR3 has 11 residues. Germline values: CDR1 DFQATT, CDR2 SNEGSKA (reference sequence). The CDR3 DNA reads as TGCAGTGCTAGGGGGCTGGAGACCCAGTACTTC. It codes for CSARGLETQYF.

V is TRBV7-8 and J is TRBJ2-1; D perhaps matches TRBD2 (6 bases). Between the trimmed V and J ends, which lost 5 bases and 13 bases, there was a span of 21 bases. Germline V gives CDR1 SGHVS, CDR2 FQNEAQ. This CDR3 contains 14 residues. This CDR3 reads CASSTRDAGGTQFF. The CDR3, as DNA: TGTGCCAGCAGCACCCGGGACGCTGGAGGGACCCAGTTCTTC.

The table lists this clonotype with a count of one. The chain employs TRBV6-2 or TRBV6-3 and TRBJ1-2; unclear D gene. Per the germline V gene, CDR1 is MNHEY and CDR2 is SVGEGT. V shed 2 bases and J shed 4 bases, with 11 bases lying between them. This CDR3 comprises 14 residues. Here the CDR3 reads CASSYADLFYGYTF. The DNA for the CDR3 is TGTGCCAGCAGTTACGCGGACCTTTTCTATGGCTACACCTTC.

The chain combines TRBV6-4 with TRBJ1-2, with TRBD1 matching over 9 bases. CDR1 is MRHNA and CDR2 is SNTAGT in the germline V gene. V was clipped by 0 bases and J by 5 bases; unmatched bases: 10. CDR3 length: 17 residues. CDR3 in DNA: TGTGCCAGCAGTGACTCGATCCTGACAGGGGGGATTTATGGCTACACCTTC. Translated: CASSDSILTGGIYGYTF.

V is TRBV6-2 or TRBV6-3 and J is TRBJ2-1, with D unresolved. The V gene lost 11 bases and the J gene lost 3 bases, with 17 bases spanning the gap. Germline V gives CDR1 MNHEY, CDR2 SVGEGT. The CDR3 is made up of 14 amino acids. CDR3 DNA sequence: TGTGCCGCCCAACCCGACCCTAGCTACAATGAGCAGTTCTTC. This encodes CAAQPDPSYNEQFF.

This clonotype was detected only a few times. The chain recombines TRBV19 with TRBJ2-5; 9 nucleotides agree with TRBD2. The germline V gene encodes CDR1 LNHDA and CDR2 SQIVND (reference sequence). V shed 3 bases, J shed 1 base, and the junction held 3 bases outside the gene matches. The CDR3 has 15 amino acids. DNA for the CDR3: TGTGCCAGTAGTATTCTAGCGGGGCCCCAAGAGACCCAGTACTTC. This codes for CASSILAGPQETQYF.

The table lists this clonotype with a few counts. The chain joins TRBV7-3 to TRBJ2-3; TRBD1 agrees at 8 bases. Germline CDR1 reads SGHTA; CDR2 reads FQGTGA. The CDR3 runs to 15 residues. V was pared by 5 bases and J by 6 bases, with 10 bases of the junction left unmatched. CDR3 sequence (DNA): TGTGCCAGCAGCACTACAGGGGGAAGTTCCGATACGCAGTATTTT. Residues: CASSTTGGSSDTQYF.

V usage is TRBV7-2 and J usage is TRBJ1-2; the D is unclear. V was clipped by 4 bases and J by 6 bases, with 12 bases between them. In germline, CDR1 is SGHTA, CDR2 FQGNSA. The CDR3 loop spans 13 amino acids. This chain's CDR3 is CASSSTDIDGYTF. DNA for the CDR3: TGTGCCAGCAGCTCGACCGACATTGATGGCTACACCTTC.

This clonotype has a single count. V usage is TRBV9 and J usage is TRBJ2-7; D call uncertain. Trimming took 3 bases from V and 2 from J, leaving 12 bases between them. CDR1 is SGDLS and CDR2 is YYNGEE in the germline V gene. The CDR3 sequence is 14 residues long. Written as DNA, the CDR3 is TGTGCCAGCAGCGCAGCTTCAGGTACCTACGAGCAGTACTTC. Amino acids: CASSAASGTYEQYF.

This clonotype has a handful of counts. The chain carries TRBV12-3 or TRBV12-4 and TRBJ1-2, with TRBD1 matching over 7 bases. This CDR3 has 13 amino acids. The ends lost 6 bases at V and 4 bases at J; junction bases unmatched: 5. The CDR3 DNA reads TGTGCCAGCAGGCCCCGGGACAGCTATGGCTACACCTTC. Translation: CASRPRDSYGYTF.

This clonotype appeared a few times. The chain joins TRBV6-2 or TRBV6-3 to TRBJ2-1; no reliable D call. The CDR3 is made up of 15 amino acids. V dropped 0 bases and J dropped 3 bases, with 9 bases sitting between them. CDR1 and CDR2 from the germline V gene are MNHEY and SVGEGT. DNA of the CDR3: TGTGCCAGCAGTTACTCGAGTGGGGTCTACAATGAGCAGTTCTTC. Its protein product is CASSYSSGVYNEQFF.

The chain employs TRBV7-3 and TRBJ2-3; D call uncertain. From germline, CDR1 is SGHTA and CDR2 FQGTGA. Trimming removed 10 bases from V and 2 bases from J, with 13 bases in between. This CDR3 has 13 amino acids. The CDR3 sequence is CATRDPFTDTQYF. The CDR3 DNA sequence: TGTGCCACAAGAGACCCTTTCACAGATACGCAGTATTTT. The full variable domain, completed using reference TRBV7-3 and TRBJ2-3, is GAGVSQTPSNKVTEKGKYVELRCDPISGHTALYWYRQSLGQGPEFLIYFQGTGAADDSGLPNDRFFAVRPEGSVSTLKIQRTERGDSAVYLCATRDPFTDTQYFGPGTRLTVL.

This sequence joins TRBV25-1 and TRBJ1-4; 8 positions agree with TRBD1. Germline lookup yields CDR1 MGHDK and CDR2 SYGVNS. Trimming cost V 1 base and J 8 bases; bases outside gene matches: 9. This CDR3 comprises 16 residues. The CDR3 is CASSEWKGQGGEKLFF. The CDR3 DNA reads TGTGCCAGCAGTGAATGGAAAGGACAGGGAGGCGAAAAACTGTTTTTT.

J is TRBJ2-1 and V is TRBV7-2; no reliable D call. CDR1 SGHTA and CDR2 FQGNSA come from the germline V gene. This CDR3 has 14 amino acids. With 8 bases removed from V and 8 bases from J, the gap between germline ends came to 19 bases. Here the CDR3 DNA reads TGTGCCAGCGTCCGGGCCGCACTCAGCGATGAGCAGTTCTTC. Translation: CASVRAALSDEQFF.

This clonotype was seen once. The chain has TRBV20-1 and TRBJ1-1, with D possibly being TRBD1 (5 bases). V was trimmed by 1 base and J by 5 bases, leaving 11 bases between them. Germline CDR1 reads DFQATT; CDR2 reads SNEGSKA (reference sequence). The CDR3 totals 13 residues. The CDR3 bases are TGCAGTGCTAGAGGGGGGGGGACGACTGAAGCTTTCTTT. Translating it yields CSARGGGTTEAFF.

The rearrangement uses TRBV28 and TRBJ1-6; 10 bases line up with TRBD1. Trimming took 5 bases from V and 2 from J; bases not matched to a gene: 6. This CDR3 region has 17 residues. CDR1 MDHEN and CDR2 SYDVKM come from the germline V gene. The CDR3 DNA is TGTGCCAGCAGTCTTGGACAGGGGGACGCCTATAATTCACCCCTCCACTTT. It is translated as CASSLGQGDAYNSPLHF.

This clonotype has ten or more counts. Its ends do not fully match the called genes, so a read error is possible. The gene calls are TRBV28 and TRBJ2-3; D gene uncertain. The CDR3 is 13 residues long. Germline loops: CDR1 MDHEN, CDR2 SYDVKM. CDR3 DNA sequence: TGCGCCAGCAGCTCGCCTAGCACAGATACGCAGTATTTT. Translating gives CASSSPSTDTQYF.

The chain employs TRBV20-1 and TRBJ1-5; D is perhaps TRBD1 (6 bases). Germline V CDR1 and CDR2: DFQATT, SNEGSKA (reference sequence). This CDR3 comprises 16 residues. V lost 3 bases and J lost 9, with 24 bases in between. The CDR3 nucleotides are TGCAGTGCTAGGCCCCCTGGGGGGCTGGGGGATCGGCCCCAGCATTTT. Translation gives CSARPPGGLGDRPQHF.

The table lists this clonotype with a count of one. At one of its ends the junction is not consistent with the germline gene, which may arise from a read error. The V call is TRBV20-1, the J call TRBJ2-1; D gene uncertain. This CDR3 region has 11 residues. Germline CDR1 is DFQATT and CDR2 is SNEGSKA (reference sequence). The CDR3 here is CSARSQPERFF. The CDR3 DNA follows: TGCAGTGCTAGGTCCCAGCCCGAGCGGTTCTTC.

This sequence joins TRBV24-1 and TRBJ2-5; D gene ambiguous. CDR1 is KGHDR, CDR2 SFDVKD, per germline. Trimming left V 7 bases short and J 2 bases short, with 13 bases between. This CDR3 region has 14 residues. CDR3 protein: CATSLPTEQETQYF. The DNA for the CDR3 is TGTGCCACCAGCCTTCCTACAGAACAAGAGACCCAGTACTTC.